The entry that follows covers one TCR beta chain sequence. This CDR3 spans 16 amino acids. V gave up 1 base and J gave up 0 bases, with 10 bases separating them. CDR1 LGHDT and CDR2 YNNKEL come from the germline V gene (reference sequence). The data stem from a study of blood T cell repertoires in COVID-19. At the level of the study: Sites in the United States, Italy and Spain provided acute and convalescent COVID-19 samples. Sources were T cells, B-cell-depleted T cells, or PBMCs; the material itself was cDNA or gDNA.

In the source study's methods: Amplified reference gene primers provided the basis for estimating nucleated cell counts. The data were produced by immunoSEQ multiplex PCR, yet TCRdb's version contains in-frame clones alone and is incomplete. The DNA was the basis for D and trimming; V, J and clone size are from that table. The table lists about 130,000 clones, approximately 85% of them singletons. This clonotype originated in a human donor in a cohort sampled during active COVID-19. Sequencing was carried out using peripheral blood. V and J are TRBV3-1 (or the pseudogene TRBV3-2) and TRBJ1-3; D is unresolved. CDR3 DNA: TGTGCCAGCAGCCAAGCGCCTACGAGCTCTGGAAACACCATATATTTT. Protein product: CASSQAPTSSGNTIYF.